This T cell receptor beta chain was sequenced in a study of T-cell reconstitution after alpha-beta-depleted transplantation in children. Study conclusions and caveats: From surviving recipient T cells and thymic progenitors came the high day-60 TCRbeta diversity observed in some patients. At one year after transplant, newly produced T cells mostly accounted for T-cell counts and diversity. By about two months after transplant, alpha-beta T cells reportedly arose from several hundred graft clones that had expanded.

The germline CDR1 and CDR2 sequences are LGHDT and YNNKEL (reference sequence). This CDR3 has 15 residues. V trimming: 8 bases; J trimming: 3 bases; junction bases outside the gene matches: 9. In the case of this clonotype: The antigen remains unidentified.

A TCRbeta library incorporating unique molecular identifiers was prepared. TCRdb processed the PCR reads anew with MiXCR; each CDR3 protein has one entry. The sample contains hundreds of thousands of distinct CDR3 sequences, more than 15% of which appear only once. The receptor's source is a male patient aged 2 to 10 who had a stem cell transplant for acute lymphoblastic leukemia, so the T cells may come from the graft donor. Sample: PBMCs, mostly from graft donor cells, taken 360 days after TCRalphabeta/CD19-depleted stem cell transplant. The genes are TRBV3-1 and TRBJ2-1, with 8 bases that match TRBD1. The CDR3 is CASGPGGAFYNEQFF. The CDR3 bases are TGTGCCAGCGGGCCAGGGGGCGCCTTCTACAATGAGCAGTTCTTC.